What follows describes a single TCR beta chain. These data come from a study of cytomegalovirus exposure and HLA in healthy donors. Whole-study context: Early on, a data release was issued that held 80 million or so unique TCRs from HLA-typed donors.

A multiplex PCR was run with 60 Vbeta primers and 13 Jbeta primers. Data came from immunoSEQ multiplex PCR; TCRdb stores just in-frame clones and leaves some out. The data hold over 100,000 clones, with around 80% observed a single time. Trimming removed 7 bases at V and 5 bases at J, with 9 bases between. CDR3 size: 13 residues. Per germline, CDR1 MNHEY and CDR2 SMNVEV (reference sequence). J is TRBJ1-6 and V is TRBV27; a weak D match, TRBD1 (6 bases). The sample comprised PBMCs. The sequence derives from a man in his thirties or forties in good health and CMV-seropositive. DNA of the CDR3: TGTGCCAGCAAAACAGGGCATAATTCACCCCTCCACTTT. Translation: CASKTGHNSPLHF.